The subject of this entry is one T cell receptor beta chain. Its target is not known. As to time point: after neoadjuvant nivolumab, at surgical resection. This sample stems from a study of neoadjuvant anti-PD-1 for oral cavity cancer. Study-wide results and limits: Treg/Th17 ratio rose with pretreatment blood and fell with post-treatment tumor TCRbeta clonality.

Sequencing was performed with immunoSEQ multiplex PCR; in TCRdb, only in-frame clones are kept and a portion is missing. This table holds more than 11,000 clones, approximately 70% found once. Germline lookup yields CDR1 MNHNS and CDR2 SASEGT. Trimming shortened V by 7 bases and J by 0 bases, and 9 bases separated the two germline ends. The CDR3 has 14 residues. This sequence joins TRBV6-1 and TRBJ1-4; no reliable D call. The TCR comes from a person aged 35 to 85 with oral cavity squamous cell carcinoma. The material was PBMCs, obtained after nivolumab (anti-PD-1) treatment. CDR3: CASTLSPTNEKLFF. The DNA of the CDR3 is TGTGCCAGCACCCTTAGCCCAACTAATGAAAAACTGTTTTTT.